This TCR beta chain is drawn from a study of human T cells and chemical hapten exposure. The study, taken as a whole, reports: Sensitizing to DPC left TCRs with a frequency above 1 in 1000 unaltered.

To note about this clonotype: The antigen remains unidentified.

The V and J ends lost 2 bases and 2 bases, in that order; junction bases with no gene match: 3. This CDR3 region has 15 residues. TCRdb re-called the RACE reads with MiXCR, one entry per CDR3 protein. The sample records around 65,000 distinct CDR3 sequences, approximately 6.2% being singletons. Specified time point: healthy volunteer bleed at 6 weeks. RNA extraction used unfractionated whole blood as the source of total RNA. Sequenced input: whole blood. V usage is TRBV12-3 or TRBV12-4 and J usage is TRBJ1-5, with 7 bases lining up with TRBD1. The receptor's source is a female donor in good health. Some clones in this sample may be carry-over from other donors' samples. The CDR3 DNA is TGTGCCAGCAGTTTAAGGGGGCGCGGCAATCAGCCCCAGCATTTT. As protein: CASSLRGRGNQPQHF.